The rows below give T cell receptor beta chains drawn from one sample of a study of read filtering for tumor transcriptome and immune sequencing. TCRdb reprocessed the reads with MiXCR, giving one entry per CDR3 protein. Among roughly 18,000 distinct CDR3 sequences listed, approximately 24% were seen once. The sequenced sample consisted of a population of CD138-negative cells sorted from bone marrow. All receptors derive from a donor at least 40 years old with multiple myeloma. Both conserved end residues are part of each CDR3. A D gene is named only where the DNA matches it firmly. Some rows have no size entry. The others give once, few or many, or a class for an expanded clone.

j_call v_call d_call clone_size cdr3_nt cdr3_aa
TRBJ2-2 TRBV2 TRBD1 many TGTGCCAGCAGTGACGAGATGAGGGGGCGGCGTGCCGGGGAGCTGTTTTTT CASSDEMRGRRAGELFF
TRBJ1-5 TRBV24-1 . many TGTGCCACCAGTGATTCTGGCTCCCAGCATTTT CATSDSGSQHF
TRBJ2-2 TRBV6-5 TRBD2 many TGTGCCAGCAGCCAGACTAGCGGGAGACTTCTACGTCAGGCCGGGGAGCTGTTTTTT CASSQTSGRLLRQAGELFF
TRBJ2-1 TRBV10-3 TRBD2 medium-sized TGTGCCACACTTCCTAGCGGGACCAGCTACAATGAGCAGTTCTTC CATLPSGTSYNEQFF
TRBJ1-1 TRBV20-1 TRBD1 medium-sized TGCAGTGCTATAAGACAGGGTGTCACTGAAGCTTTCTTT CSAIRQGVTEAFF
TRBJ2-2 TRBV4-1 . . TGCGCCAGCAGCCAAGATCCTTCCGGGGAGCTGTTTTTT CASSQDPSGELFF
TRBJ1-2 TRBV30 . many TGTGCCTGGACCGAGTCCTATGGCTACACCTTC CAWTESYGYTF
TRBJ1-4 TRBV4-1 . many TGCGCCAGCAGCTACTCGGTTGGAAATGAAAAACTGTTTTTT CASSYSVGNEKLFF
TRBJ2-3 TRBV20-1 . . TGCAGTGCTAGAGACTACAGTTCAGATACGCAGTATTTT CSARDYSSDTQYF
TRBJ2-3 TRBV9 . few TGTGCCAGCAGCGGATCGGGGCTTACCACAGATACGCAGTATTTT CASSGSGLTTDTQYF